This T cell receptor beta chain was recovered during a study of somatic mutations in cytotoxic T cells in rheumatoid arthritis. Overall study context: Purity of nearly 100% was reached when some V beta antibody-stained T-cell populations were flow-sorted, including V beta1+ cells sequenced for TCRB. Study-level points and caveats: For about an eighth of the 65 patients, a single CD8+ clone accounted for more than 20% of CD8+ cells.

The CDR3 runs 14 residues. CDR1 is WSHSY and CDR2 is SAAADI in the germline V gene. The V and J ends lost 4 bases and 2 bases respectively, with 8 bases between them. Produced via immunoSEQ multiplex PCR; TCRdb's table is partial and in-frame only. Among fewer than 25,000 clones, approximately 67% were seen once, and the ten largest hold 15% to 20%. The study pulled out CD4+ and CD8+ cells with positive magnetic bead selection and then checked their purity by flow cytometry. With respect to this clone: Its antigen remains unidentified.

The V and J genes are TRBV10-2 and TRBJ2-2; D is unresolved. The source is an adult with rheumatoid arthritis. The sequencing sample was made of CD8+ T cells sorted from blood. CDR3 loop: CASSAVSNTGELFF. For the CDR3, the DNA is TGCGCCAGCAGTGCGGTGTCCAACACCGGGGAGCTGTTTTTT.